The source of this TCR beta chain is a study of cytomegalovirus exposure and HLA in healthy donors. Overall study: Later analysis reported that the approximately 120 validation repertoires shared the platform of the roughly 670 first-cohort repertoires. The study's findings and limits: Through in vitro validation, three CMV-associated chains were shown to be specific for CMV antigens. Whilst most TCR sequences proved rare, a subset of public TCRs occurred across many donors. TCR clusters originating in the first cohort tended to co-occur in the 120 validation repertoires, according to a later analysis.

CDR1 GTSNPN and CDR2 SVGIG come from the germline V gene (reference sequence). The V gene end was trimmed by 1 base and the J gene end by 3 bases; junction bases not matched to a gene: 8. This CDR3 has 15 amino acids. Assay: immunoSEQ multiplex PCR; the TCRdb copy retains only in-frame clones and omits some. The sample records some 140,000 clones, less than 90% being singletons. With respect to this clone: Its antigen is undetermined.

Sequences were obtained from PBMCs. The receptor was derived from a man aged 18 to 29 in good health and CMV-seropositive. The chain couples TRBV30 to TRBJ2-7; 8 nucleotides match TRBD2. CDR3 DNA sequence: TGTGCCTGGAGTGCCCGGGTCGGGGGGGGCTACGAGCAGTACTTC. Translation gives CAWSARVGGGYEQYF.